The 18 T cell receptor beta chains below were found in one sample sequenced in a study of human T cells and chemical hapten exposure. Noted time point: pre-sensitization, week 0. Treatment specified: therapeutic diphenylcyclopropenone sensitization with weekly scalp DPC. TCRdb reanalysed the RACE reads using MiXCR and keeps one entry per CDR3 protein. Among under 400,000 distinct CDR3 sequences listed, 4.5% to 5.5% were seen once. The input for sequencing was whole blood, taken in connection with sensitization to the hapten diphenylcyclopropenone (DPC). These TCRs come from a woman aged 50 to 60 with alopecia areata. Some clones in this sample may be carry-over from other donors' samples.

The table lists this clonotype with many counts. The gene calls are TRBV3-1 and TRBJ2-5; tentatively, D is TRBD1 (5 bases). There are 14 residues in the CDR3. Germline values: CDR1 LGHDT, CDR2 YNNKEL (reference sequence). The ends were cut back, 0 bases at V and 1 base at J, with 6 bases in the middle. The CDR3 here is CASSQEGAQETQYF. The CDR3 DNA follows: TGTGCCAGCAGCCAAGAAGGGGCCCAAGAGACCCAGTACTTC.

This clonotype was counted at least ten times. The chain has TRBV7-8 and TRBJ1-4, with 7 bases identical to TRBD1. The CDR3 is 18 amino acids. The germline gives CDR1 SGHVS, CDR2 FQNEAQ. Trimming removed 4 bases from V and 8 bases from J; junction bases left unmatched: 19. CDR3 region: CASSSLAGGAVGKEKLFF. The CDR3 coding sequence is TGTGCCAGCAGCTCCCTGGCAGGGGGTGCGGTCGGGAAAGAAAAACTGTTTTTT.

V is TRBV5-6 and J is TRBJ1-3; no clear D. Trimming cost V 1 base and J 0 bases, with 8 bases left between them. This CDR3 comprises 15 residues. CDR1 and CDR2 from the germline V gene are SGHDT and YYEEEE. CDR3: CASSLYLISGNTIYF. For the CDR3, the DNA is TGTGCCAGCAGCTTGTATCTTATCTCTGGAAACACCATATATTTT.

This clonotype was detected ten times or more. The DNA of the CDR3 is TGCAGTGCTAGGGCGGGGTACAGCGGGGGGACCCCTAGCACAGATACGCAGTATTTT. It codes for CSARAGYSGGTPSTDTQYF. The rearrangement joins TRBV20-1 to TRBJ2-3, with 9 bases that match TRBD2. The V and J ends lost 3 bases and 0 bases, in that order; junction bases with no gene match: 16. The CDR3 loop spans 19 amino acids. Per germline, CDR1 DFQATT and CDR2 SNEGSKA (reference sequence).

The CDR3: CASSGGLAGNEQFF. For the CDR3, the DNA is TGTGCCAGCAGTGGGGGACTAGCGGGGAATGAGCAGTTCTTC. The V and J genes are TRBV6-2 or TRBV6-3 and TRBJ2-1; TRBD2 matches at 13 bases. J was trimmed by 7 bases and V by 5 bases; bases with no gene match: 2. The CDR3 contains 14 residues. Per germline, CDR1 MNHEY and CDR2 SVGEGT.

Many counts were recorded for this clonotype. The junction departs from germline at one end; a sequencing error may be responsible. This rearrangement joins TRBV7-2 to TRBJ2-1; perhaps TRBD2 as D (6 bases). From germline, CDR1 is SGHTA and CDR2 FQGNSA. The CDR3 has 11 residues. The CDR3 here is CASSAGRETIF. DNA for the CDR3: TGTGCCAGCAGCGCTGGGCGGGAAACGATCTTC.

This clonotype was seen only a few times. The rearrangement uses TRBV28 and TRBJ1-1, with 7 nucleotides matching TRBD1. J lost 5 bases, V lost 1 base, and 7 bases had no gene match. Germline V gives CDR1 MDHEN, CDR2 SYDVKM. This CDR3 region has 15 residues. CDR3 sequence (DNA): TGTGCCAGCAGTTTATTCGGGACAGAGGGAACTGAAGCTTTCTTT. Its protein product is CASSLFGTEGTEAFF.

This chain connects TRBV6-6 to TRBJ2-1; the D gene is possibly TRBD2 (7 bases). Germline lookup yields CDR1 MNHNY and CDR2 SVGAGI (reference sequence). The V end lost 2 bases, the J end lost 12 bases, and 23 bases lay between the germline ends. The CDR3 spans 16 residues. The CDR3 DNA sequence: TGTGCCAGCAGTTACCCCGTGCGGGGGCCGTGGGGACCGCAGTTCTTC. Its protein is CASSYPVRGPWGPQFF.

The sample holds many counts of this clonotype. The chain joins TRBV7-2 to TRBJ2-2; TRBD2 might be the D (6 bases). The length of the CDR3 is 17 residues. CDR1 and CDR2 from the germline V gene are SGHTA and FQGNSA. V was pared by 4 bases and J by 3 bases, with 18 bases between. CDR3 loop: CASSSRRVVLDTGELFF. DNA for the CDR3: TGTGCCAGCAGCTCCCGGAGGGTTGTTCTGGACACCGGGGAGCTGTTTTTT.

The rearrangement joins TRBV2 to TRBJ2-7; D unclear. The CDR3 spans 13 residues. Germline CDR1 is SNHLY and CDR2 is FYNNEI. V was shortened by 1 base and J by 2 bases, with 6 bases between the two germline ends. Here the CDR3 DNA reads TGTGCCAGCAGTGAAGTAGGGCCCTACGAGCAGTACTTC. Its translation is CASSEVGPYEQYF.

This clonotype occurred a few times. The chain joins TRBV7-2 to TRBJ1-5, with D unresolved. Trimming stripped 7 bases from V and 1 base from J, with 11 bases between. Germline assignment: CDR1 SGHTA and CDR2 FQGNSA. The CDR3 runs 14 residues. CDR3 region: CASTAPGSNQPQHF. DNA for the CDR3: TGTGCCAGCACCGCCCCGGGAAGCAATCAGCCCCAGCATTTT. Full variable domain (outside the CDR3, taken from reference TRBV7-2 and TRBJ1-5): GAGVSQSPSNKVTEKGKDVELRCDPISGHTALYWYRQSLGQGLEFLIYFQGNSAPDKSGLPSDRFSAERTGGSVSTLTIQRTQQEDSAVYLCASTAPGSNQPQHFGDGTRLSIL.

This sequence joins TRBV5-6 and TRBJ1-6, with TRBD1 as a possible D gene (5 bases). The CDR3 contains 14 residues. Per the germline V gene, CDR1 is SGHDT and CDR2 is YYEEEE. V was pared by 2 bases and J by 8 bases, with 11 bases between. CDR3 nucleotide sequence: TGTGCCAGCAGCTTTGGGCAGGGCCATTCACCCCTCCACTTT. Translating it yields CASSFGQGHSPLHF.

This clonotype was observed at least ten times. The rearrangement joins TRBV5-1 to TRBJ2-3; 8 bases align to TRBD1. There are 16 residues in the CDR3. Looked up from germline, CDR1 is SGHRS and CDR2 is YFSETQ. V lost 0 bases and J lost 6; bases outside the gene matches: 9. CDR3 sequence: CASSLAGTGGVDTQYF. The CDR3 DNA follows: TGCGCCAGCAGCTTGGCCGGGACAGGTGGTGTGGATACGCAGTATTTT.

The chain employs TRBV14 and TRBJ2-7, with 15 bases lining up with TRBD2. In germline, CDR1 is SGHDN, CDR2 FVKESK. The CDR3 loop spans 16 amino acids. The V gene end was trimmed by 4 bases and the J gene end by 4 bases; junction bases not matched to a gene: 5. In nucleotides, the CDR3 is TGTGCCAGCAGCCGGGGACTAGCGGGAGGAAAGTACGAGCAGTACTTC. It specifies CASSRGLAGGKYEQYF.

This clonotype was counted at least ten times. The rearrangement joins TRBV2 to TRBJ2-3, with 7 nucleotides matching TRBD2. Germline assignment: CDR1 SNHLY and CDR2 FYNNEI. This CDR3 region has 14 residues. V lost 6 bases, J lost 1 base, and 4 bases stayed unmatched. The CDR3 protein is CASRSGKGTDTQYF. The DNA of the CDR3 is TGTGCCAGCAGAAGCGGGAAGGGCACAGATACGCAGTATTTT.

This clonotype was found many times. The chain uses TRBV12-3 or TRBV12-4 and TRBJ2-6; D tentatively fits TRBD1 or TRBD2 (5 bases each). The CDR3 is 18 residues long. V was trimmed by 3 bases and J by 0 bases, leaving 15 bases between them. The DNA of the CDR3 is TGTGCCAGCAGTTTTCGTGAGGGGTGGCACTCTGGGGCCAACGTCCTGACTTTC. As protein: CASSFREGWHSGANVLTF.

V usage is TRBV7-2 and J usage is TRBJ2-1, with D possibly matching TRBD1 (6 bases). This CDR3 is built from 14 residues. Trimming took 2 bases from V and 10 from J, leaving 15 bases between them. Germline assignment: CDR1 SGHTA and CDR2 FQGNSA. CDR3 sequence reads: CASSLFQGRGEQFF. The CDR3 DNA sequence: TGTGCCAGCAGCTTATTCCAGGGGCGAGGCGAGCAGTTCTTC.

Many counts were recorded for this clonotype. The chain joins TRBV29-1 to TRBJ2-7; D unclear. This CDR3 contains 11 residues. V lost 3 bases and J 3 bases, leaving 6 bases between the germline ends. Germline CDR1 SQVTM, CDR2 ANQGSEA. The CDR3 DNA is TGCAGCGTTGATACGGACTACGAGCAGTACTTC. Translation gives CSVDTDYEQYF.